A selection of T cell receptor beta chains follows, all from one sample in a study of cytomegalovirus exposure and HLA in healthy donors. Sequencing was performed with immunoSEQ multiplex PCR; in TCRdb, only in-frame clones are kept and a portion is missing. Of 130,000 or so clones listed, approximately 86% were seen once; the top ten hold more than 0.5%. The sequenced sample was PBMCs. The receptor set was obtained from a middle-aged woman in good health and CMV-seronegative. The CDR3 runs from the conserved cysteine through the conserved F or W. D genes are given only for firm matches. Clone size is given for some rows only: seen once, a few or many times, or a class if the clone is expanded.

size,D,V,J,CDR3
-,TRBD2,TRBV11-2,TRBJ2-3,CASCWTSGPSPDTQYF
-,TRBD2,TRBV27,TRBJ2-3,CASSLWGGIDTQYF
-,TRBD2,TRBV5-4,TRBJ2-5,CASSLASGYQETQYF
few,-,TRBV5-1,TRBJ2-3,CASSLMPGTDTQYF
-,-,TRBV9,TRBJ2-5,CASSVLGETQYF
-,TRBD2,TRBV19,TRBJ2-6,CASSSREGPLSGANVLTF
-,-,TRBV6-5,TRBJ2-3,CASSYSTVLGTDTQYF
-,TRBD2,TRBV5-1,TRBJ2-5,CASSLGTSGAPYQETQYF
once,-,TRBV5-1,TRBJ1-1,CASSLALSNTEAFF
-,-,TRBV4-1,TRBJ2-7,CASSPRPPSELSYEQYF
-,TRBD2,TRBV7-9,TRBJ2-5,CSSSNSGTETQYF
-,TRBD1,TRBV19,TRBJ1-1,CASTQPGQGAGNTEAFF
-,-,TRBV28,TRBJ1-3,CASSFRGFGNTIYF
-,TRBD1,TRBV19,TRBJ1-5,CASSIGTGWLNQPQHF
-,TRBD2,TRBV9,TRBJ2-1,CASSGPTSGDYNEQFF
-,-,TRBV5-4,TRBJ2-3,CASSFWTLFTDTQYF
-,TRBD1,TRBV12-5,TRBJ1-1,CASGPRTGNTEAFF
-,-,TRBV5-6,TRBJ2-2,CASSPWTLRGTGELFF
-,-,TRBV7-8,TRBJ1-1,CASSLTGWEAFF
once,-,TRBV6-5,-,CASSPTGFVSYEQYF
-,TRBD2,TRBV9,TRBJ2-2,CASSSSGRAGELFF
-,TRBD2,TRBV27,TRBJ2-1,CASSSFSIGLARYNEQFF
-,TRBD2,TRBV6-1,TRBJ2-7,CASRSSGTSYEQYF
-,TRBD2,TRBV28,TRBJ2-1,CAISSGGNEQFF
-,TRBD2,TRBV5-1,TRBJ2-7,CASSLLAGIEYEQYF
-,TRBD2,TRBV25-1,TRBJ2-7,CASSLGGSSYEQYF
-,-,TRBV28,TRBJ1-4,CASSLGGASNEKLFF
-,TRBD2,TRBV2,TRBJ2-7,CASSVTSGNYEQYF
-,TRBD2,TRBV7-9,TRBJ2-3,CASSLPTSGRHLGTDTQYF
-,-,TRBV2,TRBJ2-1,CASKAGAINEQFF
-,-,TRBV7-2,TRBJ1-2,CASSLFPRREYGYTF
-,-,TRBV20-1,TRBJ1-2,CSAPLEVGYTF
-,-,TRBV7-9,TRBJ2-5,CASSPHTGRTQYF
-,TRBD2,TRBV6-6,TRBJ2-3,CASRKLAGVDTQYF
-,TRBD2,TRBV13,TRBJ2-7,CASRSQTSGRMDEQYF
-,TRBD1,TRBV5-6,TRBJ1-4,CASAPTGVEKLFF
-,-,TRBV19,TRBJ2-3,CASSRDIADTQYF
-,-,TRBV29-1,TRBJ2-5,CSASSSRGTQYF
-,-,TRBV19,TRBJ2-7,CASSIAGASYEQYF
-,TRBD2,TRBV18,TRBJ2-1,CASLGGSSGNEQFF
-,-,TRBV13,TRBJ2-7,CASSLDTGTPAYEQYF
-,-,TRBV25-1,TRBJ2-2,CASSDRVTGELFF
-,-,TRBV30,TRBJ1-5,CAWSGQNNQPQHF
-,TRBD1,TRBV5-6,TRBJ2-7,CASSLDRGHEQYF
-,TRBD1,TRBV7-2,TRBJ1-5,CASSPTTGLYQPQHF
-,TRBD2,TRBV6-5,TRBJ2-1,CASSPSGDYNEQFF
-,-,TRBV2,TRBJ1-4,CASSENSSGGKLFF
-,-,TRBV7-9,TRBJ2-1,CSSSLWRNEQFF
once,TRBD1,TRBV27,TRBJ2-5,CASSLQGASETQYF
once,-,TRBV7-2,-,CASSLTDSYEQYF
-,-,TRBV5-1,TRBJ1-2,CASSLDRYGYTF
-,-,TRBV11-2,TRBJ2-1,CASSLGKQFF